These 9 T cell receptor beta chains came from one sample sequenced in a study of regulatory T cells in long-lasting Graves disease. Construction of the TCR beta libraries employed iRepertoire HTBI primers in conjunction with Arm-PCR of CDR3 regions. One entry per CDR3 protein results from TCRdb running MiXCR on the multiplex PCR reads. The repertoire holds 400,000 to 500,000 distinct CDR3 sequences, about 15% seen once, with approximately 15% in the top ten. Time point defined: newly diagnosed GD, antithyroid drugs for less than 3 months. From PBMCs, RNA was extracted and then used to make the TCR library. The sample also formed part of further work on T cells in Graves' hyperthyroidism and ophthalmopathy.

The sequenced sample was peripheral blood mononuclear cells (PBMCs), obtained at new diagnosis, from a patient treated with antithyroid drugs. The receptors originated from a woman aged 30 to 39 with Graves disease.

This clonotype occurred many times. V usage is TRBV7-2 and J usage is TRBJ1-1; 7 bases line up with TRBD1. This CDR3 contains 15 residues. V lost 5 bases and J lost 0; bases outside the gene matches: 6. Germline assignment: CDR1 SGHTA and CDR2 FQGNSA. CDR3 DNA: TGTGCCAGCAGCCGAAAGGGACAGATGAACACTGAAGCTTTCTTT. Translated, it gives CASSRKGQMNTEAFF.

This clonotype appeared many times. V is TRBV30 and J is TRBJ1-1, with D possibly matching TRBD1 (5 bases). This CDR3 contains 13 residues. The V gene's germline CDR1 is GTSNPN and CDR2 SVGIG (reference sequence). V dropped 5 bases and J dropped 0 bases, with 10 bases sitting between them. The CDR3 sequence is CAWCRGLNTEAFF. Written as DNA, the CDR3 is TGTGCCTGGTGCCGGGGGTTGAACACTGAAGCTTTCTTT. The whole variable domain, filled in from reference TRBV30 and TRBJ1-1, reads SQTIHQWPATLVQPVGSPLSLECTVEGTSNPNLYWYRQAAGRGLQLLFYSVGIGQISSEVPQNLSASRPQDRQFILSSKKLLLSDSGFYLCAWCRGLNTEAFFGQGTRLTVV.

This clonotype has just one count. V is TRBV30 and J is TRBJ1-1, with a weak D call TRBD1 (6 bases). The V gene's germline CDR1 is GTSNPN and CDR2 SVGIG (reference sequence). V was cut by 4 bases and J by 11 bases, with 20 bases left in between. The CDR3 totals 13 residues. The CDR3 reads CAWTLGRGARAFF. CDR3 sequence (DNA): TGTGCCTGGACCCTAGGGCGGGGGGCGCGGGCTTTCTTT.

This clonotype occurred many times. The chain combines TRBV19 with TRBJ1-1, with no clear D. Per the germline V gene, CDR1 is LNHDA and CDR2 is SQIVND (reference sequence). This CDR3 has 13 residues. V was pared by 1 base and J by 4 bases, with 7 bases between. CDR3 protein: CASSIAAGTEAFF. CDR3 DNA sequence: TGTGCCAGTAGTATAGCAGCGGGCACTGAAGCTTTCTTT.

This clonotype has at least ten counts. The CDR3 sequence: CASLGLAGGGKETQYF. DNA of the CDR3: TGTGCCAGCCTTGGACTAGCGGGAGGAGGGAAGGAGACCCAGTACTTC. The V call is TRBV2, the J call TRBJ2-5, with 14 positions matching TRBD2. The V gene's germline CDR1 is SNHLY and CDR2 FYNNEI. The CDR3 extends over 16 amino acids. The V gene end was trimmed by 8 bases and the J gene end by 5 bases; junction bases not matched to a gene: 10.

This clonotype was detected many times. This chain joins TRBV20-1 and TRBJ2-5, with D unresolved. V was trimmed by 6 bases and J by 4 bases, leaving 9 bases between them. CDR3 length: 11 amino acids. Germline CDR1 is DFQATT and CDR2 is SNEGSKA (reference sequence). The CDR3 DNA is TGCAGTGCCCCGGATGGAGAGACCCAGTACTTC. It encodes CSAPDGETQYF.

This chain uses TRBV7-8 with TRBJ1-2; 7 bases map to TRBD1. V was clipped by 1 base and J by 4 bases; unmatched bases: 6. The CDR3 sequence is 15 residues long. Germline V gene data show CDR1 as SGHVS and CDR2 as FQNEAQ. CDR3 in DNA: TGTGCCAGCAGCTTAGACCTACAGGGGATCTATGGCTACACCTTC. It specifies CASSLDLQGIYGYTF.

There are many counts of this clonotype. The V and J genes are TRBV6-2 or TRBV6-3 and TRBJ1-5, with D uncertain. Germline values: CDR1 MNHEY, CDR2 SVGEGT. The CDR3 loop spans 15 amino acids. V dropped 0 bases and J dropped 4 bases, with 10 bases sitting between them. CDR3 protein: CASSYSEDSNQPQHF. CDR3 nucleotide sequence: TGTGCCAGCAGTTACTCAGAGGATAGTAATCAGCCCCAGCATTTT.

The sample holds many counts of this clonotype. The rearrangement links TRBV7-9 to TRBJ2-7, with D perhaps given as TRBD1 or TRBD2 (6 bases each). The germline CDR1 and CDR2 sequences are SEHNR and FQNEAQ (reference sequence). This CDR3 has 17 amino acids. The V end lost 5 bases, the J end lost 1 base, and 21 bases lay between the germline ends. The DNA of the CDR3 is TGTGCCAGCAGCCAGCCCGAGAGGAGGGGGGATTCCTACGAGCAGTACTTC. Translation: CASSQPERRGDSYEQYF. Complete variable domain (other parts from reference TRBV7-9 and TRBJ2-7): DTGVSQNPRHKITKRGQNVTFRCDPISEHNRLYWYRQTLGQGPEFLTYFQNEAQLEKSRLLSDRFSAERPKGSFSTLEIQRTEQGDSAMYLCASSQPERRGDSYEQYFGPGTRLTVT.